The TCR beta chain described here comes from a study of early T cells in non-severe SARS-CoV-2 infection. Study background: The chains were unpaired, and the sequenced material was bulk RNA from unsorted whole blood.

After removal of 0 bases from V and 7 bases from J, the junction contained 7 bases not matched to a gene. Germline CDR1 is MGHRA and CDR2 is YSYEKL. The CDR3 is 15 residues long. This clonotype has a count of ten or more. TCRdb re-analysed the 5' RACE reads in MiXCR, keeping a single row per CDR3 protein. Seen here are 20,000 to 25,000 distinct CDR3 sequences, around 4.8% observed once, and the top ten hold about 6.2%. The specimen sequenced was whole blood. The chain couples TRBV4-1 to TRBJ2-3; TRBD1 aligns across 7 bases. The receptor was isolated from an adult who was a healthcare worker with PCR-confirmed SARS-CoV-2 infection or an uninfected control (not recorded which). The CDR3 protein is CASSQELTGRNTQYF. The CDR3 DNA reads TGCGCCAGCAGCCAAGAGTTGACAGGGAGAAATACGCAGTATTTT.